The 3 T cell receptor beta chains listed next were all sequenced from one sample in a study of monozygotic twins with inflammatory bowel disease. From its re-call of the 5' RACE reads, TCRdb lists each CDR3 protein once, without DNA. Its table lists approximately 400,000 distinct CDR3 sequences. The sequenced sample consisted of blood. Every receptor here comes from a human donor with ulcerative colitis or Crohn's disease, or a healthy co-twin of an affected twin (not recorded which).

The CDR3 here is CASSNPGQAYGNEQFF. The chain employs TRBV5-1 and TRBJ2-1; TCRdb outputs TRBD1, but without DNA this stays unchecked. The germline V gene has CDR1 SGHRS and CDR2 YFSETQ. This CDR3 region has 16 residues.

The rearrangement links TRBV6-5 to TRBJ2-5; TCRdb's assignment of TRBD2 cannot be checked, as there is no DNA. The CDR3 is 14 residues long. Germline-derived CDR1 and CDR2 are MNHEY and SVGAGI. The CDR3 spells CASSYTAGGETQYF.

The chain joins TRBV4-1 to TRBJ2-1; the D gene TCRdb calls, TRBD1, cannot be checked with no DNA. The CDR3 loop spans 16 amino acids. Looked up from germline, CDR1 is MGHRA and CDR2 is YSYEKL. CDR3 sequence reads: CASSQAAQSSYNEQFF.